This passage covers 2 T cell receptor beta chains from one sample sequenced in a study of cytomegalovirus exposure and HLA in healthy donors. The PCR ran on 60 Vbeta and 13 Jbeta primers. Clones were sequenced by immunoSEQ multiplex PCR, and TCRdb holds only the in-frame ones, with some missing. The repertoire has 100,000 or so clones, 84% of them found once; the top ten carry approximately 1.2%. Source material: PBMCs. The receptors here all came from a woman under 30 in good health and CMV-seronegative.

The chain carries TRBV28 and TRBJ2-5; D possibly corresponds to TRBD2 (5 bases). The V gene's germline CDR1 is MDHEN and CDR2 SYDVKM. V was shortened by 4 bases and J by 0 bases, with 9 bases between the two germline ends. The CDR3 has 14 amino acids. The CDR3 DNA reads TGTGCCAGCAGTTCAGCGGACCACCAAGAGACCCAGTACTTC. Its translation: CASSSADHQETQYF. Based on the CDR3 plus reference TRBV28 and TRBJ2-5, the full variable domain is DVKVTQSSRYLVKRTGEKVFLECVQDMDHENMFWYRQDPGLGLRLIYFSYDVKMKEKGDIPEGYSVSREKKERFSLILESASTNQTSMYLCASSSADHQETQYFGPGTRLLVL.

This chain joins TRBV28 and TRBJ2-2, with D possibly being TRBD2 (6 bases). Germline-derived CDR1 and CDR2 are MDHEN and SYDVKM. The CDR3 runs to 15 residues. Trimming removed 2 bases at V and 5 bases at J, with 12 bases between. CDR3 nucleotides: TGTGCCAGCAGTTTAGGTGGCGCGGGGACCGGGGAGCTGTTTTTT. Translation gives CASSLGGAGTGELFF.